The following is a TCR beta chain sequence with its context. The antigen is not known. CDR3 length: 12 residues. In germline, CDR1 is LNHDA, CDR2 SQIVND (reference sequence). Trimming removed 5 bases at V and 8 bases at J, with 10 bases between. This record belongs to a study of T cells after yellow fever vaccination. General study points: Post-booster reappearance was seen for most primary-vaccination clones (around 96% CD4, 88% CD8).

TCRdb itself ran the 5' RACE reads through MiXCR, one entry per CDR3 protein. The table has 450,000 to 600,000 distinct CDR3 sequences, roughly a sixth seen once. This sample comprised PBMCs, obtained less than 6 days after the first yellow fever vaccination. The source is a young man who received the YFV17D yellow fever vaccine. The chain is built from TRBV19 and TRBJ2-1; tentatively, D is TRBD1 (6 bases). The CDR3 protein is CASSVQGYEQFF. Here the CDR3 DNA reads TGTGCCAGTAGTGTACAGGGCTATGAGCAGTTCTTC.